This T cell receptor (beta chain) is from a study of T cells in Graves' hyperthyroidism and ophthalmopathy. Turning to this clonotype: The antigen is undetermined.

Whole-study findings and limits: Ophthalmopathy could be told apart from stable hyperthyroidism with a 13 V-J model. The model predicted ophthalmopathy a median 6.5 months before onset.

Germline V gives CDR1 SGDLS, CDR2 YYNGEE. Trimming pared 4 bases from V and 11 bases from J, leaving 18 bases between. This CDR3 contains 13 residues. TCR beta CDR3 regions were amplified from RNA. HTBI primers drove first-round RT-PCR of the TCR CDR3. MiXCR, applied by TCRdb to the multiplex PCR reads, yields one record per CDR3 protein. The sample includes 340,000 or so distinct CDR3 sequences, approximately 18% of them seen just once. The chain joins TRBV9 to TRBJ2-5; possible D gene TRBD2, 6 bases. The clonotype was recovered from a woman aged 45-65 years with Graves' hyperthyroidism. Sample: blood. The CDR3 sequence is CASSSVLEGPQYF. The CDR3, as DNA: TGTGCCAGCAGCTCAGTTTTGGAGGGGCCACAGTACTTC.